Included here is one T cell receptor beta chain sequence, with context. Its antigen remains unknown. These data belong to a study of beta chain features in type 1 diabetes. The whole isolated RNA underwent reverse transcription, so sequencing captured expressed TCRB transcripts. Only in-frame clones appear in the TCRdb table, and some are missing; sequencing was by immunoSEQ multiplex PCR. Here the sample spans 400,000 to 550,000 clones, about an eighth being singletons. Germline CDR1 is SGDLS and CDR2 is YYNGEE. Deletions cut 0 bases from V and 3 bases from J, with 7 bases between. The CDR3 length is 14 residues. The study's findings and limits: Naive, central memory and Treg TCRB repertoires seemed to resemble each other more closely in patients than they did in healthy donors.

The V gene is TRBV9, the J gene TRBJ2-1; no reliable D call. The sequencing input was naive CD4+ T cells from blood. The sequence was obtained from a woman between 18 and 29 years old in good health. The DNA of the CDR3 is TGTGCCAGCAGCGTAGGCTTCAGCTACAATGAGCAGTTCTTC. This sequence encodes CASSVGFSYNEQFF. Based on the CDR3 plus reference TRBV9 and TRBJ2-1, the full variable domain is DSGVTQTPKHLITATGQRVTLRCSPRSGDLSVYWYQQSLDQGLQFLIQYYNGEERAKGNILERFSAQQFPDLHSELNLSSLELGDSALYFCASSVGFSYNEQFFGPGTRLTVL.